Following are 32 T cell receptor beta chains from one sample sequenced in a study of cytomegalovirus exposure and HLA in healthy donors. Primers for the PCR totalled 60 Vbeta and 13 Jbeta. The repertoire was sequenced with immunoSEQ multiplex PCR; TCRdb's copy has only in-frame clones and lacks some. The table for this sample gives 100,000 to 150,000 clones. Material: PBMCs. These receptors were collected from a man younger than 40 in good health and CMV-seronegative.

V and J are TRBV4-1 and TRBJ2-2; TRBD1 is a possible D gene (6 bases). V lost 2 bases and J 4 bases, leaving 14 bases between the germline ends. From germline, CDR1 is MGHRA and CDR2 YSYEKL. This CDR3 comprises 16 residues. The CDR3 here is CASSQLGGLSTGELFF. CDR3 in DNA: TGCGCCAGCAGCCAACTAGGGGGATTGAGCACCGGGGAGCTGTTTTTT.

V is TRBV18 and J is TRBJ1-2; D not certain. Germline CDR1 KGHSH, CDR2 LQKENI. V lost 4 bases to trimming and J lost 0 bases, with 6 bases between them. The length of the CDR3 is 13 residues. This CDR3 is CASSREANYGYTF. For the CDR3, the DNA is TGTGCCAGCTCACGCGAAGCTAACTATGGCTACACCTTC.

The J gene is TRBJ1-2, the V gene TRBV27; the D gene is possibly TRBD1 (6 bases). The CDR3 extends over 13 amino acids. The germline CDR1 and CDR2 sequences are MNHEY and SMNVEV (reference sequence). V was trimmed by 3 bases and J by 2 bases, leaving 7 bases between them. The CDR3 DNA reads TGTGCCAGCAGTTTCACAGGGAACTATGGCTACACCTTC. The encoded protein is CASSFTGNYGYTF.

This chain links TRBV7-2 with TRBJ2-7; TRBD2 matches 7 bases. From germline, CDR1 is SGHTA and CDR2 FQGNSA. V shed 5 bases and J 2 bases; nucleotides not matched to a gene: 3. The CDR3 loop spans 13 amino acids. The CDR3: CASSPSGTYEQYF. The CDR3 DNA reads TGTGCCAGCAGCCCTAGCGGCACCTACGAGCAGTACTTC.

The J gene is TRBJ2-7, the V gene TRBV7-3, with D tentatively TRBD2 (6 bases). V was clipped by 5 bases and J by 3 bases, with 11 bases between them. The CDR3 covers 13 residues. CDR1 and CDR2 (germline): SGHTA, FQGTGA. DNA for the CDR3: TGTGCCAGCAGCCCGGGACTCGGCTACGAGCAGTACTTC. Its protein is CASSPGLGYEQYF.

The chain uses TRBV28 and TRBJ1-5; a possible D gene is TRBD1 (6 bases). Germline CDR1 and CDR2: MDHEN and SYDVKM. V lost 4 bases, J lost 0 bases, and 10 bases lay in between. The CDR3 covers 15 residues. In DNA form, the CDR3 reads TGTGCCAGCAGTTCCGGGACAAATAGCAATCAGCCCCAGCATTTT. This gives the protein CASSSGTNSNQPQHF.

This chain uses TRBV27 with TRBJ1-6; the D gene is possibly TRBD1 (6 bases). Germline V gene lookup returns CDR1 MNHEY and CDR2 SMNVEV (reference sequence). V dropped 7 bases and J dropped 7 bases, with 8 bases sitting between them. The CDR3 extends over 12 amino acids. The CDR3 region has the DNA TGTGCCAGCAAACAGGGAAATTCACCCCTCCACTTT. Amino acids: CASKQGNSPLHF.

This chain uses TRBV11-3 with TRBJ2-1; 9 positions match TRBD2. With 1 base clipped from V and 3 bases from J, the junction kept 4 bases outside the gene matches. The CDR3 extends over 16 amino acids. Germline CDR1 is SGHNT and CDR2 is YENEEA. The CDR3 nucleotides are TGTGCCAGCAGCTTAGTCTCAGCGGGAGGCTACAATGAGCAGTTCTTC. Translation gives CASSLVSAGGYNEQFF. Full variable domain (rest looked up from reference TRBV11-3 and TRBJ2-1): EAGVVQSPRYKIIEKKQPVAFWCNPISGHNTLYWYLQNLGQGPELLIRYENEEAVDDSQLPKDRFSAERLKGVDSTLKIQPAELGDSAVYLCASSLVSAGGYNEQFFGPGTRLTVL.

In DNA, the CDR3 is TGCGCCAGCAGCCAAGATAGCGGGACCGCCTACGAGCAGTACTTC. This gives the protein CASSQDSGTAYEQYF. The rearrangement uses TRBV4-3 and TRBJ2-7; 8 bases align to TRBD2. CDR1 and CDR2 from the germline V gene are LGHNA and YSLEER. The CDR3 contains 15 residues. V lost 0 bases to trimming and J lost 2 bases; unmatched junction nucleotides: 3.

This chain links TRBV13 with TRBJ2-7; TRBD1 might be the D (5 bases). The V end lost 1 base, the J end lost 6 bases, and 10 bases lay between the germline ends. The CDR3 has 13 residues. Germline loops: CDR1 PRHDT, CDR2 FYEKMQ (reference sequence). CDR3 coding DNA: TGTGCCAGCAGCTTAGAGGGGTGGGTCGAGCAGTACTTC. It codes for CASSLEGWVEQYF.

The J gene is TRBJ2-7, the V gene TRBV9, with 9 positions matching TRBD1. Looked up from germline, CDR1 is SGDLS and CDR2 is YYNGEE. This CDR3 contains 14 residues. V shed 0 bases, J shed 7 bases, and the junction held 5 bases outside the gene matches. CDR3 amino acids: CASSVEGQGVEQYF. The CDR3 coding sequence is TGTGCCAGCAGCGTAGAGGGACAGGGAGTAGAGCAGTACTTC.

This rearrangement joins TRBV15 to TRBJ2-1, with 14 nucleotides matching TRBD2. CDR1 is LNHNV, CDR2 YYDKDF, per germline (reference sequence). This CDR3 comprises 15 residues. After removal of 7 bases from V and 13 bases from J, the junction contained 12 bases not matched to a gene. CDR3 sequence: CATTMGLAGEVEQFF. Here the CDR3 DNA reads TGTGCCACCACCATGGGACTAGCGGGAGAAGTGGAACAGTTCTTC.

This CDR3 is CAWSPRTGELFF. Written as DNA, the CDR3 is TGTGCCTGGAGCCCTAGAACCGGGGAGCTGTTTTTT. The chain combines TRBV30 with TRBJ2-2, with D hard to call. This CDR3 has 12 amino acids. V was shortened by 3 bases and J by 5 bases, with 7 bases between the two germline ends. Germline CDR1 reads GTSNPN; CDR2 reads SVGIG (reference sequence).

This chain connects TRBV28 to TRBJ2-1; 14 bases map to TRBD2. The CDR3 loop spans 15 amino acids. The germline CDR1 and CDR2 sequences are MDHEN and SYDVKM. The junction had 1 base not matched to a gene; V was cut back by 3 bases and J by 6 bases. This chain's CDR3 is CASSLGLAGVNEQFF. The CDR3 region has the DNA TGTGCCAGCAGTTTGGGACTAGCGGGAGTCAATGAGCAGTTCTTC.

The chain combines TRBV28 with TRBJ1-2; 7 bases are shared with TRBD1. The ends lost 1 base at V and 7 bases at J; junction bases unmatched: 9. The V gene's germline CDR1 is MDHEN and CDR2 SYDVKM. CDR3 length equals 15 residues. The CDR3 region is CASSLSRQGPLGYTF. CDR3 in DNA: TGTGCCAGCAGTTTATCCCGACAGGGCCCCCTTGGCTACACCTTC.

V and J are TRBV7-9 and TRBJ2-7; 8 nucleotides agree with TRBD1. The CDR3 has 13 amino acids. Germline assignment: CDR1 SEHNR and CDR2 FQNEAQ (reference sequence). Trimming at V came to 4 bases and at J to 5 bases, leaving 4 bases not matched to a gene. CDR3 loop: CASSSDRGNEQYF. The CDR3 bases are TGTGCCAGCAGCTCTGACAGGGGCAACGAGCAGTACTTC.

This sequence joins TRBV28 and TRBJ2-7; 8 positions agree with TRBD2. CDR1 MDHEN and CDR2 SYDVKM come from the germline V gene. J gave up 4 bases and V 2 bases, and 4 bases lay outside the gene matches. The CDR3 runs to 14 residues. The CDR3 sequence: CASSLAGGPYEQYF. CDR3 bases: TGTGCCAGCAGTTTAGCGGGGGGACCTTACGAGCAGTACTTC. The full variable domain, in which reference TRBV28 and TRBJ2-7 provide the parts outside the CDR3, is DVKVTQSSRYLVKRTGEKVFLECVQDMDHENMFWYRQDPGLGLRLIYFSYDVKMKEKGDIPEGYSVSREKKERFSLILESASTNQTSMYLCASSLAGGPYEQYFGPGTRLTVT.

The genes are TRBV10-3 and TRBJ2-5; 8 bases are a match to TRBD2. The J call may be incorrect, as the DNA end agrees better with TRBJ2-7. Germline CDR1 reads ENHRY; CDR2 reads SYGVKD. The CDR3 extends over 15 amino acids. This CDR3 is CAISESLGGVYEQYF. As DNA, the CDR3 is TGTGCCATCAGTGAGTCCCTCGGGGGGGTCTACGAGCAGTACTTC.

The chain combines TRBV11-3 with TRBJ2-1; 8 nucleotides match TRBD2. J was trimmed by 6 bases and V by 3 bases; bases with no gene match: 10. The CDR3 runs to 16 residues. The germline CDR1 and CDR2 sequences are SGHNT and YENEEA. The CDR3 is CASSFTSAGVSNEQFF. CDR3 DNA: TGTGCCAGCAGCTTCACCTCAGCGGGAGTAAGCAATGAGCAGTTCTTC.

The V call is TRBV6-1, the J call TRBJ2-3; D unresolved. This CDR3 region has 14 residues. V was clipped by 5 bases and J by 5 bases, with 14 bases between them. Germline-derived CDR1 and CDR2 are MNHNS and SASEGT. The CDR3, as DNA: TGTGCCAGCAGTCTTCCTACCTCTGGAGATACGCAGTATTTT. Its translation is CASSLPTSGDTQYF.

The gene calls are TRBV5-1 and TRBJ1-3; 7 bases line up with TRBD1. J lost 7 bases, V lost 4 bases, and 8 bases had no gene match. CDR3 size: 14 residues. Looked up from germline, CDR1 is SGHRS and CDR2 is YFSETQ. The CDR3 DNA is TGCGCCAGCAGCCTCACAGGGGACATCAACACCATATATTTT. The encoded protein is CASSLTGDINTIYF.

V usage is TRBV28 and J usage is TRBJ2-1; weak D call: TRBD2 (6 bases). The germline CDR1 and CDR2 sequences are MDHEN and SYDVKM. V was shortened by 5 bases and J by 8 bases, with 22 bases between the two germline ends. This CDR3 spans 16 amino acids. The CDR3 spells CASSGESGEGRHEQFF. The CDR3 DNA sequence: TGTGCCAGCAGTGGGGAATCGGGAGAAGGTCGGCATGAGCAGTTCTTC.

The chain employs TRBV6-5 and TRBJ2-7, with 9 bases identical to TRBD1. Germline-derived CDR1 and CDR2 are MNHEY and SVGAGI. The CDR3 consists of 15 residues. Trimming at V came to 6 bases and at J to 3 bases, leaving 9 bases not matched to a gene. The CDR3 DNA follows: TGTGCCAGCAGCCCGTCCGGGACAGGGATCTACGAGCAGTACTTC. It is translated as CASSPSGTGIYEQYF.

The chain carries TRBV4-1 and TRBJ1-5; the D is unclear. The V end lost 3 bases, the J end lost 4 bases, and 16 bases lay between the germline ends. The CDR3 runs to 16 residues. CDR1 MGHRA and CDR2 YSYEKL come from the germline V gene. CDR3 amino acids: CASSQPRGKPNQPQHF. The CDR3 DNA sequence: TGCGCCAGCAGCCAGCCTCGAGGCAAGCCTAATCAGCCCCAGCATTTT.

The genes are TRBV27 and TRBJ2-3; a weak D match, TRBD2 (5 bases). The ends were cut back, 6 bases at V and 4 bases at J, with 14 bases in the middle. The CDR3 covers 14 residues. The germline V gene has CDR1 MNHEY and CDR2 SMNVEV (reference sequence). The CDR3 DNA sequence: TGTGCCAGCAGCTCCTTACTAGGACCAGATACGCAGTATTTT. This gives the protein CASSSLLGPDTQYF.

The gene calls are TRBV30 and TRBJ2-3; weak D call: TRBD1 (6 bases). Germline assignment: CDR1 GTSNPN and CDR2 SVGIG (reference sequence). This CDR3 is 15 amino acids long. V lost 5 bases and J lost 0, with 15 bases in between. The DNA for the CDR3 is TGTGCCTGGGGACAGCCCCCATCTAGCACAGATACGCAGTATTTT. It encodes CAWGQPPSSTDTQYF.

The rearrangement joins TRBV2 to TRBJ2-7, with 8 positions matching TRBD2. Germline assignment: CDR1 SNHLY and CDR2 FYNNEI. V was clipped by 8 bases and J by 4 bases; unmatched bases: 10. The CDR3 extends over 14 amino acids. For the CDR3, the DNA is TGTGCCAGCGGTATTGAACTAGCGGCATACGAGCAGTACTTC. Amino acids: CASGIELAAYEQYF. The variable domain in full, with the rest retrieved from reference TRBV2 and TRBJ2-7, is EPEVTQTPSHQVTQMGQEVILRCVPISNHLYFYWYRQILGQKVEFLVSFYNNEISEKSEIFDDQFSVERPDGSNFTLKIRSTKLEDSAMYFCASGIELAAYEQYFGPGTRLTVT.

The V gene is TRBV6-1, the J gene TRBJ2-7; TRBD2 matches at 8 bases. Trimming removed 6 bases from V and 7 bases from J; junction bases left unmatched: 8. Germline CDR1 reads MNHNS; CDR2 reads SASEGT. This CDR3 comprises 13 residues. The CDR3 DNA follows: TGTGCCAGCAGAACTAGCGGTACTATGGAGCAGTACTTC. Encoded protein: CASRTSGTMEQYF.

A note on this clone: The same CDR3 is also encoded by other DNA sequences in this sample. The genes are TRBV30 and TRBJ2-7; D perhaps matches TRBD2 (5 bases). Trimming cost V 1 base and J 4 bases, with 11 bases left between them. Germline loops: CDR1 GTSNPN, CDR2 SVGIG (reference sequence). The CDR3 runs to 13 residues. CDR3 residues: CAWSGGSAYEQYF. Here the CDR3 DNA reads TGTGCCTGGAGTGGAGGGAGTGCGTACGAGCAGTACTTC.

This chain uses TRBV6-5 with TRBJ2-2; tentatively, D is TRBD1 (6 bases). The CDR3 length is 15 residues. Trimming left V 3 bases short and J 6 bases short, with 14 bases between. Germline V gene lookup returns CDR1 MNHEY and CDR2 SVGAGI. The CDR3 spells CASSYRPKGAGELFF. The CDR3 DNA is TGTGCCAGCAGTTATCGCCCTAAGGGGGCCGGGGAGCTGTTTTTT.

The chain carries TRBV30 and TRBJ2-3, with no clear D. Trimming removed 2 bases at V and 2 bases at J, with 5 bases between. The germline V gene encodes CDR1 GTSNPN and CDR2 SVGIG (reference sequence). CDR3 length equals 12 residues. This CDR3 reads CAWSPVTDTQYF. The CDR3 DNA follows: TGTGCCTGGAGTCCCGTCACAGATACGCAGTATTTT.

This chain connects TRBV7-9 to TRBJ2-1; 9 bases are a match to TRBD2. The CDR3 has 15 amino acids. V shed 5 bases and J 4 bases; nucleotides not matched to a gene: 6. The germline V gene has CDR1 SEHNR and CDR2 FQNEAQ (reference sequence). CDR3: CASSRRLAVYNEQFF. DNA for the CDR3: TGTGCCAGCAGCCGGAGACTAGCGGTTTACAATGAGCAGTTCTTC. Full variable domain (outside the CDR3, taken from reference TRBV7-9 and TRBJ2-1): DTGVSQNPRHKITKRGQNVTFRCDPISEHNRLYWYRQTLGQGPEFLTYFQNEAQLEKSRLLSDRFSAERPKGSFSTLEIQRTEQGDSAMYLCASSRRLAVYNEQFFGPGTRLTVL.